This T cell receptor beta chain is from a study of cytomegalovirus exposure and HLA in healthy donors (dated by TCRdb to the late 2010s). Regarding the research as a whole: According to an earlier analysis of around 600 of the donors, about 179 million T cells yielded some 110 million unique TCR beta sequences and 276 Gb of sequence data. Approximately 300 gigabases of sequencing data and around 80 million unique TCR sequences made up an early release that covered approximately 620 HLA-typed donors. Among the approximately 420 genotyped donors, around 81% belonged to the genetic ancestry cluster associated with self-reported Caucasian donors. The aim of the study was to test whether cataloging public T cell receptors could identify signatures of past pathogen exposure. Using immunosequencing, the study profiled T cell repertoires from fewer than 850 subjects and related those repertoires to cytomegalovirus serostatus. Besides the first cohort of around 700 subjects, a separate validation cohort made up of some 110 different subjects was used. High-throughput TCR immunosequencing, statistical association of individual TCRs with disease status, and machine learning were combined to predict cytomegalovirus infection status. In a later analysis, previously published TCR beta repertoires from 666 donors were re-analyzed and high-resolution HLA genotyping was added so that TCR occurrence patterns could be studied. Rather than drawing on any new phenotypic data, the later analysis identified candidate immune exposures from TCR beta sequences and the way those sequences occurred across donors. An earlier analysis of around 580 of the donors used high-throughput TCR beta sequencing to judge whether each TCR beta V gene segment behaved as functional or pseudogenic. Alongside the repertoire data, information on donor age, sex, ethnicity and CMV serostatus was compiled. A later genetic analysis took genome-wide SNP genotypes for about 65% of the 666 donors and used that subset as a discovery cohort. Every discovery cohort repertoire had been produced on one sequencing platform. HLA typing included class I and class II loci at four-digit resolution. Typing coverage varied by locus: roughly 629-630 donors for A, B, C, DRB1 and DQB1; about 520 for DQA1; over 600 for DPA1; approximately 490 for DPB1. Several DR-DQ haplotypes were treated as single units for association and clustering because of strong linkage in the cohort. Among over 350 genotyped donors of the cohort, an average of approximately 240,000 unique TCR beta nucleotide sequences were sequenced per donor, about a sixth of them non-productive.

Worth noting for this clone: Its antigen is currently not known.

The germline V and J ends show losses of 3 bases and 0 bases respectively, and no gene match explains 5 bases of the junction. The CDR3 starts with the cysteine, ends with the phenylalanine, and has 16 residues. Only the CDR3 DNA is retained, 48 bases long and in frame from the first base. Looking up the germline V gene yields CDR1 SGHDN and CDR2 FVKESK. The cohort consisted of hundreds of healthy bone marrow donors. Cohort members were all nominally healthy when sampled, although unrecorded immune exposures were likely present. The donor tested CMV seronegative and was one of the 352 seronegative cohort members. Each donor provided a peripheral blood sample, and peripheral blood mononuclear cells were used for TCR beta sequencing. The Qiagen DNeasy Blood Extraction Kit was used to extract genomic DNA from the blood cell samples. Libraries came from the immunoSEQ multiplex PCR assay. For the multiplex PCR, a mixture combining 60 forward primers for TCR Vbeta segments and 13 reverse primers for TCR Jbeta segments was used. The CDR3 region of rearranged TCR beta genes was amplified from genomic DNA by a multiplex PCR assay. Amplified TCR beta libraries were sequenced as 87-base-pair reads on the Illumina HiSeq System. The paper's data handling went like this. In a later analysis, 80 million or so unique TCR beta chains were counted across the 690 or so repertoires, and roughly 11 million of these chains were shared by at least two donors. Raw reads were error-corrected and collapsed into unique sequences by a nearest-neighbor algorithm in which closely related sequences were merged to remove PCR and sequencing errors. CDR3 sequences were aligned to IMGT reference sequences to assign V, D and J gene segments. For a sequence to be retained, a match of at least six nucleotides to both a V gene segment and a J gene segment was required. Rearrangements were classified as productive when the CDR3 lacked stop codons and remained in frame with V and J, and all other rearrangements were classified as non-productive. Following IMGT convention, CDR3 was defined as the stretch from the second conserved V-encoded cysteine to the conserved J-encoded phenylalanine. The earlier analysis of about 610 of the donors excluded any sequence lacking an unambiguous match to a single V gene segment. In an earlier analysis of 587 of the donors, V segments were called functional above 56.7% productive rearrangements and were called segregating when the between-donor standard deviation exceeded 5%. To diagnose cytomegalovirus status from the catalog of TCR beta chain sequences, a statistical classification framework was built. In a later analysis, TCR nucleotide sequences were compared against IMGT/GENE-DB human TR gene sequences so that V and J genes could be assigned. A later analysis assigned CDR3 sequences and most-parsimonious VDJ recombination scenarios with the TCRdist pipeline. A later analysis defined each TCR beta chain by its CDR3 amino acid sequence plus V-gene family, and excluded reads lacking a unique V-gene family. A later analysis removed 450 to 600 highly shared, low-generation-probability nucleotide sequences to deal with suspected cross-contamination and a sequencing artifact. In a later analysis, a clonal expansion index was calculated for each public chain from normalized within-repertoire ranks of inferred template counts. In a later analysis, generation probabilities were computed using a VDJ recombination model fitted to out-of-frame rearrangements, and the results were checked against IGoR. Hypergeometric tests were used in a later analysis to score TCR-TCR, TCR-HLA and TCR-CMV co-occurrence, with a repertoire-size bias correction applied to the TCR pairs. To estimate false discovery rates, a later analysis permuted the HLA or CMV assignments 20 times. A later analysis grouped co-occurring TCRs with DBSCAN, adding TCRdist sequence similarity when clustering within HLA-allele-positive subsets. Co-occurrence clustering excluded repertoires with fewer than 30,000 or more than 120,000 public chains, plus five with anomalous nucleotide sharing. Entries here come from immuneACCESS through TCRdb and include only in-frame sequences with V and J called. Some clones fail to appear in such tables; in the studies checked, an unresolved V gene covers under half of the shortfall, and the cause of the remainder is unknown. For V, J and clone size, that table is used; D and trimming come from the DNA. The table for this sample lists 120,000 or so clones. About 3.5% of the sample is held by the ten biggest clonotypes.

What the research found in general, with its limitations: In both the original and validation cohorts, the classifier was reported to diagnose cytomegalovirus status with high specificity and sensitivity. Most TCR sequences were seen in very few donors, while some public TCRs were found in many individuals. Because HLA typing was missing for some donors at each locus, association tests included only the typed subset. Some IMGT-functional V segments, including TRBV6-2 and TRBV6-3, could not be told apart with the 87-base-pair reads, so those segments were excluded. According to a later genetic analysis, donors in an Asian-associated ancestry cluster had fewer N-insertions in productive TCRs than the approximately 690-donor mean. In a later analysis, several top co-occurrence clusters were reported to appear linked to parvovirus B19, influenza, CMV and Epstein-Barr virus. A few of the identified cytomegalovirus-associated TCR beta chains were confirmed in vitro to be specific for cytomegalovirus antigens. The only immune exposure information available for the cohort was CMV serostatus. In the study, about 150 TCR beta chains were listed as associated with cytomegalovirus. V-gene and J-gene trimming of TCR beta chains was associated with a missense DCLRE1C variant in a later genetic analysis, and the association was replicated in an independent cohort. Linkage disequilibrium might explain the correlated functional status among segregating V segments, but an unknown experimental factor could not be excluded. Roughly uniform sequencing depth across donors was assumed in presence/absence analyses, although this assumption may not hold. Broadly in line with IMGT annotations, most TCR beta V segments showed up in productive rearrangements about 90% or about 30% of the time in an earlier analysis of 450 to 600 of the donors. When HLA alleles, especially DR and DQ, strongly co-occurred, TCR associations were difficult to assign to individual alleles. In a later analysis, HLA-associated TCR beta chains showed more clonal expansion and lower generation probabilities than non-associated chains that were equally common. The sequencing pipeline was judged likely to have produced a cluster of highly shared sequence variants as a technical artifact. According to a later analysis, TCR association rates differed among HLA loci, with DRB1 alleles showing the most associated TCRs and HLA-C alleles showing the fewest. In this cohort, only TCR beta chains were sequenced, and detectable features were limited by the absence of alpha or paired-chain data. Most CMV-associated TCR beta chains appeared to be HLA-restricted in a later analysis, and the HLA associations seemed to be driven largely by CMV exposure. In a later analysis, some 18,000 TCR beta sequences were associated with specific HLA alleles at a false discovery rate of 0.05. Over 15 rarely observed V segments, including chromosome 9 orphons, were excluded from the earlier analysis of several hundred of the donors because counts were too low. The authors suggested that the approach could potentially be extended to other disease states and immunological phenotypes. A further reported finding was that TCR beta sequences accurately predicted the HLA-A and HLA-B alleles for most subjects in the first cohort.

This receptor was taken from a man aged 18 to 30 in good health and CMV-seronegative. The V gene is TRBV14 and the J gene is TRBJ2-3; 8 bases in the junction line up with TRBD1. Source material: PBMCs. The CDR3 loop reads CASSQRDRISTDTQYF. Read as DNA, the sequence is TGTGCCAGCAGCCAGAGGGACAGGATAAGCACAGATACGCAGTATTTT.